The rows below give T cell receptor beta chains drawn from one sample of a study of CD8+CD57+ T cells in acquired aplastic anemia. TCRdb analysed the reads with MiXCR anew, one entry per CDR3 protein. The sample yields 150,000 to 200,000 distinct CDR3 sequences, under 75% seen once. The source material was sorted CD4+, CD8+, or CD8+CD57+ T cells (not recorded which) from PBMCs. These receptor sequences come from a human donor in good health. The CDR3 runs from the conserved cysteine through the conserved F or W. The D gene is left open where the match is weak. Not all rows give a size; the values are once, few, many and, for expanded clones, a class.

V gene	D gene	clone size	J gene	CDR3 DNA	CDR3 protein
TRBV13	-	few	TRBJ1-6	TGTGCCAGCAGCTTAGACCGGACAGTGAATTCACCCCTCCACTTT	CASSLDRTVNSPLHF
TRBV7-9	-	-	TRBJ1-2	TGTGCCAGCAGCCCGTGGTCGGACTACCCCTTC	CASSPWSDYPF
TRBV2	-	-	TRBJ2-1	TGTGCCAGCAACCCTGGGACCACGAGCTCCTACAATGAGCAGTTCTTC	CASNPGTTSSYNEQFF
TRBV9	TRBD2	-	TRBJ2-2	TGTGCCAGCAGCGAGCGTCTAGCGGGGGGGACCGGGGAGCTGTTTTTT	CASSERLAGGTGELFF
TRBV19	-	-	TRBJ2-7	TGTGCCAGTAGTATTGGGAGCAACTACGAGCAGTACTTC	CASSIGSNYEQYF
TRBV24-1	TRBD1	few	TRBJ2-5	TGTGCCACCAACACCGGGACAGGGGATAGGGAGACCCAGTACTTC	CATNTGTGDRETQYF
TRBV7-3	-	-	TRBJ2-1	TGTGCCAGCAGCCCATCGGGCCGGGCGTTCTTC	CASSPSGRAFF
TRBV5-5	-	many	TRBJ2-7	TGTGCCAGCAGCCCGACACTATCCTACGAGCAGTACTTC	CASSPTLSYEQYF
TRBV27	-	few	TRBJ1-1	TGTGCCAGCAGTTTGTACGGGTCCACTGAAGCTTTCTTT	CASSLYGSTEAFF
TRBV7-9	-	many	TRBJ2-3	TGTGCCAGCAGCTTATTTTCGGATACGCAGTATTTT	CASSLFSDTQYF
TRBV10-3	-	-	TRBJ1-2	TGTGCCATCAGTGAGGGACAGTCGAGTAACTATGGCTACACCTTC	CAISEGQSSNYGYTF